Presented here are 14 T cell receptor beta chains from one specimen sequenced in a study of human T cells and chemical hapten exposure. Each CDR3 protein gets one entry after TCRdb re-called the RACE reads with MiXCR. Of about 100,000 distinct CDR3 sequences listed, roughly a tenth are singletons. Time point reported: patch test 1, 2 weeks after DPC sensitization. The sample's treatment: therapeutic diphenylcyclopropenone sensitization with weekly scalp DPC. This material consisted of whole blood, taken in connection with sensitization to the hapten diphenylcyclopropenone (DPC). These receptors all stem from a man aged 40-49 years with alopecia areata. Some clones in this sample may be carry-over from other donors' samples.

The sample holds a few counts of this clonotype. The chain has TRBV28 and TRBJ1-1; D unresolved. This CDR3 contains 15 residues. The germline V gene has CDR1 MDHEN and CDR2 SYDVKM. V was cut by 4 bases and J by 0 bases, with 12 bases left in between. In DNA form, the CDR3 reads TGTGCCAGCAGTTCTGCCACGGCACTGAACACTGAAGCTTTCTTT. Amino acid sequence: CASSSATALNTEAFF.

This chain joins TRBV24-1 and TRBJ2-5; TRBD1 matches 7 bases. CDR3 length: 14 residues. V lost 4 bases and J lost 2; bases outside the gene matches: 3. In germline, CDR1 is KGHDR, CDR2 SFDVKD. CDR3 in DNA: TGTGCCACCAGTGACCCGGGACAGCAAGAGACCCAGTACTTC. It specifies CATSDPGQQETQYF.

This clonotype showed up many times. The gene calls are TRBV6-2 or TRBV6-3 and TRBJ2-1, with 10 bases matching TRBD1. J lost 15 bases, V lost 0 bases, and 2 bases had no gene match. The CDR3 contains 12 residues. The germline CDR1 and CDR2 sequences are MNHEY and SVGEGT. DNA for the CDR3: TGTGCCAGCAGTTACTCGGGACAGGGGAGGTTCTTC. It encodes CASSYSGQGRFF.

The table lists this clonotype with a few counts. The rearrangement uses TRBV6-5 and TRBJ1-4; the D gene is possibly TRBD1 (5 bases). The CDR3 sequence is 14 residues long. Trimming took off 7 bases at V and 7 bases at J, with 16 bases between the two ends. CDR1 MNHEY and CDR2 SVGAGI come from the germline V gene. The chain's CDR3 is CASIPTQGIEKLFF. DNA for the CDR3: TGTGCCAGCATCCCCACCCAGGGTATTGAAAAACTGTTTTTT.

In this sample, this clonotype turned up a few times. The chain employs TRBV7-9 and TRBJ2-7, with 9 bases matching TRBD1. V shed 5 bases, J shed 4 bases, and the junction held 9 bases outside the gene matches. In germline, CDR1 is SEHNR, CDR2 FQNEAQ (reference sequence). This CDR3 has 15 residues. Here the CDR3 reads CASSPWTGVWYEQYF. The DNA for the CDR3 is TGTGCCAGCAGCCCGTGGACAGGGGTTTGGTACGAGCAGTACTTC.

This clonotype was seen a handful of times. The V gene is TRBV30, the J gene TRBJ2-5; D unresolved. The CDR3 has 14 amino acids. Germline V gene lookup returns CDR1 GTSNPN and CDR2 SVGIG (reference sequence). Trimming took off 3 bases at V and 1 base at J, with 12 bases between the two ends. The CDR3 loop reads CAWRVRRIQETQYF. The DNA for the CDR3 is TGTGCCTGGAGGGTACGACGGATCCAAGAGACCCAGTACTTC.

This clonotype was seen only once. The chain links TRBV25-1 to TRBJ1-2; D unresolved. The ends were cut back, 3 bases at V and 4 bases at J, with 9 bases in the middle. This CDR3 is built from 13 residues. Germline V lookup: CDR1 MGHDK, CDR2 SYGVNS. The CDR3 sequence is CASSDEPTYGYTF. CDR3 DNA: TGTGCCAGCAGTGACGAACCGACCTATGGCTACACCTTC.

There are a few counts of this clonotype. The rearrangement joins TRBV7-2 to TRBJ1-1; 9 bases line up with TRBD1. The germline V gene has CDR1 SGHTA and CDR2 FQGNSA. The CDR3 extends over 15 amino acids. V was pared by 4 bases and J by 5 bases, with 8 bases of the junction left unmatched. CDR3 DNA sequence: TGTGCCAGCAGCTATAGGACAGGGGTAGGGACTGAAGCTTTCTTT. Protein: CASSYRTGVGTEAFF.

This clonotype came up many times. The genes are TRBV2 and TRBJ2-3; 8 bases map to TRBD1. Germline V gives CDR1 SNHLY, CDR2 FYNNEI. The CDR3 length is 12 residues. V was clipped by 7 bases and J by 11 bases; unmatched bases: 8. The chain's CDR3 is CASTEYGTGQYF. The DNA for the CDR3 is TGTGCCAGCACCGAGTACGGGACAGGGCAGTATTTT.

This chain connects TRBV4-2 to TRBJ2-1, with no clear D. The germline V gene encodes CDR1 LGHNA and CDR2 YNFKEQ. This CDR3 is 13 amino acids long. V dropped 0 bases and J dropped 13 bases, with 13 bases sitting between them. The CDR3 DNA sequence: TGTGCCAGCAGCCAAGATAACCCTGGGAATCAGTTCTTC. This codes for CASSQDNPGNQFF.

This clonotype occurred a few times. J is TRBJ2-5 and V is TRBV20-1, with D maybe TRBD2 (5 bases). The germline gives CDR1 DFQATT, CDR2 SNEGSKA (reference sequence). Between the trimmed V and J ends, which lost 3 bases and 4 bases, there was a span of 15 bases. CDR3 length equals 14 residues. Here the CDR3 reads CSASRSAGGETQYF. The CDR3 DNA sequence: TGCAGTGCTAGTCGCTCCGCGGGTGGAGAGACCCAGTACTTC.

This clonotype was counted many times. The chain links TRBV29-1 to TRBJ2-7; 11 nucleotides agree with TRBD2. The CDR3 covers 13 residues. Trimming removed 6 bases from V and 4 bases from J; junction bases left unmatched: 5. In germline, CDR1 is SQVTM, CDR2 ANQGSEA. CDR3: CSVSSGRGYEQYF. The CDR3 DNA reads TGCAGCGTCAGTAGCGGGAGGGGGTACGAGCAGTACTTC.

Concerning this clonotype: This may arise from a read error, as a much more abundant clone is one base away. The chain links TRBV19 to TRBJ2-2, with D tentatively TRBD1 or TRBD2 (5 bases each). The CDR3 covers 15 residues. CDR1 LNHDA and CDR2 SQIVND come from the germline V gene (reference sequence). For the CDR3, the DNA is TGTGCCAGTAAGGTCGGGGCAGGCGACACCGGGGAGCTGATTTTT. It is translated as CASKVGAGDTGELIF.

This clonotype was counted between two and nine times. The chain carries TRBV7-6 and TRBJ2-1; TRBD2 might be the D (6 bases). Germline V CDR1 and CDR2: SGHVS, FNYEAQ. The CDR3 runs to 17 residues. V lost 2 bases and J lost 0, with 14 bases in between. CDR3 in DNA: TGTGCCAGCAGCTTAATAGCGGCTAGGATCTCCTACAATGAGCAGTTCTTC. It is translated as CASSLIAARISYNEQFF. Full variable domain (missing parts from reference TRBV7-6 and TRBJ2-1): GAGVSQSPRYKVTKRGQDVALRCDPISGHVSLYWYRQALGQGPEFLTYFNYEAQQDKSGLPNDRFSAERPEGSISTLTIQRTEQRDSAMYRCASSLIAARISYNEQFFGPGTRLTVL.